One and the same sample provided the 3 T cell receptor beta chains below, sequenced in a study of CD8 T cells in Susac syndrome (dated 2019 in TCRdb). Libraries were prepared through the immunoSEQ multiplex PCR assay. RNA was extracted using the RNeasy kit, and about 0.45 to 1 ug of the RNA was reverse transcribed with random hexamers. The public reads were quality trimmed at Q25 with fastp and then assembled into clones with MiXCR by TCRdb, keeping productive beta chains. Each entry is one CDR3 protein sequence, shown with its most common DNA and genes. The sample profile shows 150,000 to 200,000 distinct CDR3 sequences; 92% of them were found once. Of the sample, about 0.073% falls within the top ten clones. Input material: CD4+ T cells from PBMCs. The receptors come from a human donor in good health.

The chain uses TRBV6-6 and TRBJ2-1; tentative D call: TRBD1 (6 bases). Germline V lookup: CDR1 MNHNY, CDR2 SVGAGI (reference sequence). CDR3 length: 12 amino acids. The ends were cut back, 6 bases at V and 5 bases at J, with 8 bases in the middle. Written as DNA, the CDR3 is TGTGCCAGCAGATACAGGGACAATGAGCAGTTCTTC. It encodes CASRYRDNEQFF.

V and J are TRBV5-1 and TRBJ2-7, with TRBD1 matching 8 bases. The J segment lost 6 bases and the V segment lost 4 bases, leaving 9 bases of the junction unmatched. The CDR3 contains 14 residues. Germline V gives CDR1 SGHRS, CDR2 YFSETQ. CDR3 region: CASSTQGARLEQYF. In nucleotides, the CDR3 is TGCGCCAGCAGCACCCAGGGGGCCCGACTCGAGCAGTACTTC.

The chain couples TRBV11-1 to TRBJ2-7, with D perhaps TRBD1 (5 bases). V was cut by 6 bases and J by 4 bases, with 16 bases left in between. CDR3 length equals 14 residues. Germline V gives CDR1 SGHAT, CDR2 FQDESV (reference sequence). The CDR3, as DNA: TGTGCCAGCAGACCCGCAGGGCCAAGGTACGAGCAGTACTTC. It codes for CASRPAGPRYEQYF.